The clone carrying this T cell receptor (beta chain) was seen repeatedly, ten times or more. The antigen is unknown. This library used 300 to 500 ng RNA and molecular barcoded adaptors spanning alpha/delta and beta/gamma chains. TCRdb ran MiXCR on the reads and lists one entry per CDR3 protein. The sample records some 140,000 distinct CDR3 sequences, approximately 13% being singletons. The record originates from a study of read filtering for tumor transcriptome and immune sequencing. Looking at the study overall: Mean patient age was approximately 71 years, range about 45 to 90; around 17 male, more than 11 female.

Study conclusions and caveats: The CD138-negative fraction was mixed bone marrow immune cells, not pure T cells. Compared with RNA-seq, IR-seq gave much higher clonotype depth and reliability. Dropping single-read clonotypes raised IR-seq and RNA-seq shared-clonotype correlation.

Germline CDR1 reads SGHDN; CDR2 reads FVKESK. Trimming cost V 3 bases and J 5 bases, with 15 bases left between them. The CDR3 is 15 amino acids. The source of this sequence is a donor aged 40 or over with multiple myeloma. The V gene is TRBV14, the J gene TRBJ2-3; weak D call: TRBD2 (6 bases). Sequenced sample: a population of CD138-negative cells sorted from bone marrow. The chain's CDR3 is CASSHDRDSGDTQYF. CDR3 DNA: TGTGCCAGCAGCCATGACCGGGACTCCGGAGATACGCAGTATTTT.